This TCR beta chain stems from a study of metastatic and nonmetastatic thyroid tumors. No treatment of any kind had been given to any patient before thyroid surgery. TCRdb re-called clones via MiXCR from the PCR reads. This table holds almost 85,000 clones, 12% found once. In this sample, this clone turned up many times. V was trimmed by 3 bases and J by 13 bases, leaving 13 bases between them. Germline-derived CDR1 and CDR2 are KGHSH and LQKENI. This CDR3 comprises 13 residues. Material: tumor tissue. This sequence was found in a female donor with papillary thyroid cancer or a benign thyroid nodule (not recorded which). Some clones in this sample may be carry-over from other donors' samples. This chain links TRBV18 with TRBJ1-6; D is possibly TRBD1 (5 bases). DNA for the CDR3: TGTGCCAGCTCACCTAGACAGTCTGATCCCCTCCACTTT. This translates into CASSPRQSDPLHF.